This T cell receptor beta chain derives from a study of technical replicates of blood from several donors. The CDR3 sequence is 14 residues long. Deletions cut 6 bases from V and 0 bases from J, with 9 bases between. Germline V lookup: CDR1 MNHNS, CDR2 SASEGT. TCRdb's copy holds only in-frame clones and misses some; the assay was immunoSEQ multiplex PCR. The sample lists 50,000 to 70,000 clones; 93% were seen once. The TCR originated in a human donor in good health. Some clones in this sample may be carry-over from other donors' samples. The chain joins TRBV6-1 to TRBJ1-3; the D is unclear. Sample: PBMCs. The CDR3 region is CASSPGNSGNTIYF. In nucleotides, the CDR3 is TGTGCCAGCAGCCCGGGGAACTCTGGAAACACCATATATTTT.